What follows is one TCR beta chain and its context. The antigen is unknown. Some clones are missing from TCRdb's copy, which holds only in-frame ones; the method was immunoSEQ multiplex PCR. The sample consists of some 70,000 clones, about nine tenths of them appearing once. The junction had 6 bases not matched to a gene; V was cut back by 6 bases and J by 7 bases. Germline V lookup: CDR1 SEHNR, CDR2 FQNEAQ (reference sequence). The CDR3 has 13 amino acids. The record originates from a study of OX40 agonist ivuxolimab in advanced cancers. Blood sampling was done at baseline, cycle 4 day 1, and cycle 7 day 1. Findings and limits, study-wide: The antigen specificity of the peripheral T cells (those that were expanded) was not determined.

V usage is TRBV7-9 and J usage is TRBJ2-1; 7 nucleotides align to TRBD1. The sequencing used CD4+ or CD8+ T cells sorted from blood, collected in a trial of the OX40 agonist ivuxolimab. This receptor was obtained from an adult with an advanced solid tumor such as melanoma, head and neck, liver or kidney cancer. The CDR3 DNA reads as TGTGCCAGCAGAAGAACAGGGGAGAATGAGCAGTTCTTC. It yields the protein CASRRTGENEQFF.